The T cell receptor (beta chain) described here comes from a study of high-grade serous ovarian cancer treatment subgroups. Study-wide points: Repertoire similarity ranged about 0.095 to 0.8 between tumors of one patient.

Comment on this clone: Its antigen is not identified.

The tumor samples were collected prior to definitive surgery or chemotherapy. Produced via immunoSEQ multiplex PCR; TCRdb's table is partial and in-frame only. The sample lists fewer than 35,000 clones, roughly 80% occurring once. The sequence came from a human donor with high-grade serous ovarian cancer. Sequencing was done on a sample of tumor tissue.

The CDR3 bases are TGTGCCAGCAGTTACTCCCCACAGGTCAATCAGCCCCAGCATTTT. It codes for CASSYSPQVNQPQHF. The rearrangement uses TRBV6-5 and TRBJ1-5; D is possibly TRBD1 (5 bases). This CDR3 comprises 15 residues. V lost 0 bases, J lost 3 bases, and 9 bases lay in between. Germline CDR1 is MNHEY and CDR2 is SVGAGI.